Each of the 28 T cell receptor beta chains below was sequenced from the same sample in a study of T cell changes during pregnancy in multiple sclerosis. TCRdb's table, derived via immunoSEQ multiplex PCR, lists solely in-frame clones and lacks some. The repertoire holds more than 65,000 clones, with more than 80% as singletons. Sequenced here: CD4+ T cells from peripheral blood mononuclear cells, sampled before pregnancy. The source of these receptors is a female donor with multiple sclerosis, enrolled in a pregnancy study.

This chain joins TRBV5-6 and TRBJ1-5; possibly TRBD1 for D (6 bases). From germline, CDR1 is SGHDT and CDR2 YYEEEE. The CDR3 runs to 13 residues. Between the trimmed V and J ends, which lost 1 base and 5 bases, there was a span of 7 bases. The CDR3 DNA reads TGTGCCAGCAGCTTGAACAGGGATCAGCCCCAGCATTTT. Its translation is CASSLNRDQPQHF.

The chain links TRBV2 to TRBJ2-5; tentatively, D is TRBD1 (5 bases). V was clipped by 11 bases and J by 4 bases, with 20 bases between them. The V gene's germline CDR1 is SNHLY and CDR2 FYNNEI. The CDR3 has 14 amino acids. Here the CDR3 DNA reads TGTGCCGGTACAGGTACGGCCACAAGAGAGACCCAGTACTTC. Translation: CAGTGTATRETQYF.

V and J are TRBV29-1 and TRBJ2-7; TRBD1 aligns across 9 bases. This CDR3 is 12 amino acids long. Per the germline V gene, CDR1 is SQVTM and CDR2 is ANQGSEA. V lost 4 bases and J lost 9; bases outside the gene matches: 7. The CDR3 loop reads CSVVGQGSGQYF. The CDR3 region has the DNA TGCAGCGTTGTGGGACAGGGTTCCGGGCAGTACTTC.

This chain uses TRBV27 with TRBJ2-3, with TRBD2 matching over 13 bases. The CDR3 has 17 residues. Germline V lookup: CDR1 MNHEY, CDR2 SMNVEV (reference sequence). V lost 3 bases and J lost 4; bases outside the gene matches: 7. The CDR3 bases are TGTGCCAGCAGTTTGAGGCGACTAGCGGGAGGACCAGATACGCAGTATTTT. Amino acid sequence: CASSLRRLAGGPDTQYF.

The chain carries TRBV5-1 and TRBJ2-5; 14 nucleotides agree with TRBD2. Trimming removed 4 bases from V and 5 bases from J; junction bases left unmatched: 4. The CDR3 has 15 residues. The germline CDR1 and CDR2 sequences are SGHRS and YFSETQ. The CDR3 nucleotides are TGCGCCAGCAGCAGAGGGACTAGCGGGGGTGAGACCCAGTACTTC. It translates to CASSRGTSGGETQYF.

The V call is TRBV30, the J call TRBJ1-5; a possible D gene is TRBD1 (6 bases). Germline loops: CDR1 GTSNPN, CDR2 SVGIG (reference sequence). V lost 4 bases to trimming and J lost 0 bases, with 13 bases between them. There are 15 residues in the CDR3. The CDR3 here is CAWNKGDGSNQPQHF. CDR3 in DNA: TGTGCCTGGAATAAGGGGGACGGTAGCAATCAGCCCCAGCATTTT.

The chain joins TRBV9 to TRBJ2-2; TRBD2 might be the D (5 bases). The CDR3 extends over 17 amino acids. The V and J ends lost 4 bases and 0 bases respectively, with 16 bases between them. CDR1 and CDR2 (germline): SGDLS, YYNGEE. The CDR3 coding sequence is TGTGCCAGCAGCCCACACCTACAGCGGACGAACACCGGGGAGCTGTTTTTT. Its protein product is CASSPHLQRTNTGELFF.

The V and J genes are TRBV4-1 and TRBJ2-1; possibly TRBD1 for D (6 bases). Trimming took off 4 bases at V and 5 bases at J, with 12 bases between the two ends. CDR3 length equals 14 residues. Germline V gene data show CDR1 as MGHRA and CDR2 as YSYEKL. Here the CDR3 reads CASSLMGADNEQFF. CDR3 nucleotides: TGCGCCAGCAGCCTCATGGGGGCCGACAATGAGCAGTTCTTC.

The CDR3 reads CASNRDRGPNEKLFF. As DNA, the CDR3 is TGTGCCAGCAATCGAGACCGAGGCCCTAATGAAAAACTGTTTTTT. V is TRBV2 and J is TRBJ1-4; no reliable D call. There are 15 residues in the CDR3. The germline V and J ends were trimmed by 7 bases and 3 bases, with 15 bases remaining between them. CDR1 and CDR2 from the germline V gene are SNHLY and FYNNEI.

The V and J genes are TRBV11-2 and TRBJ1-5, with D perhaps matching TRBD1 (6 bases). This CDR3 spans 13 amino acids. In germline, CDR1 is SGHAT, CDR2 FQNNGV. The V and J ends lost 0 bases and 11 bases respectively, with 11 bases between them. Written as DNA, the CDR3 is TGTGCCAGCAGCTTAGAGACAGGTGTGGCCCAGCATTTT. This codes for CASSLETGVAQHF.

The chain combines TRBV5-1 with TRBJ2-1; no clear D. This CDR3 has 11 residues. V shed 3 bases and J shed 8 bases, with 6 bases lying between them. Looked up from germline, CDR1 is SGHRS and CDR2 is YFSETQ. DNA of the CDR3: TGCGCCAGCAGCTCTAAACATGAGCAGTTCTTC. It specifies CASSSKHEQFF.

The V and J genes are TRBV7-2 and TRBJ1-6; D unresolved. Germline CDR1 SGHTA, CDR2 FQGNSA. Trimming pared 5 bases from V and 6 bases from J, leaving 11 bases between. This CDR3 is 14 amino acids long. The CDR3 sequence: CASSLVSFNSPLHF. In DNA, the CDR3 is TGTGCCAGCAGCCTTGTCAGTTTTAATTCACCCCTCCACTTT. Together with reference TRBV7-2 and TRBJ1-6, the CDR3 gives the full variable domain: GAGVSQSPSNKVTEKGKDVELRCDPISGHTALYWYRQSLGQGLEFLIYFQGNSAPDKSGLPSDRFSAERTGGSVSTLTIQRTQQEDSAVYLCASSLVSFNSPLHFGNGTRLTVT.

The table lists this clone with a few counts. This chain connects TRBV30 to TRBJ1-5; D is uncertain. Germline lookup yields CDR1 GTSNPN and CDR2 SVGIG (reference sequence). V was trimmed by 0 bases and J by 3 bases, leaving 12 bases between them. The CDR3 is made up of 15 amino acids. This CDR3 is CAWSVTSGHNQPQHF. As DNA, the CDR3 is TGTGCCTGGAGTGTAACGTCAGGCCACAATCAGCCCCAGCATTTT.

This clone occurred a few times. This chain connects TRBV5-5 to TRBJ1-2, with D hard to call. The ends were cut back, 4 bases at V and 6 bases at J, with 7 bases in the middle. Germline V gene lookup returns CDR1 SGHKS and CDR2 YYEKEE (reference sequence). CDR3 size: 11 residues. CDR3 sequence (DNA): TGTGCCAGCAGCGCCAGGAATGGCTACACCTTC. As protein: CASSARNGYTF.

V gene TRBV27 combines with J gene TRBJ2-3, with 12 bases lining up with TRBD2. CDR1 is MNHEY, CDR2 SMNVEV, per germline (reference sequence). The CDR3 extends over 21 amino acids. V was pared by 7 bases and J by 0 bases, with 20 bases of the junction left unmatched. The CDR3 region is CASTRYGLAGPGDSSTDTQYF. Here the CDR3 DNA reads TGTGCCAGCACCCGATACGGACTAGCGGGACCAGGAGATTCTAGCACAGATACGCAGTATTTT.

This chain uses TRBV4-2 with TRBJ1-1; a possible D gene is TRBD1 (5 bases). Between the trimmed V and J ends, which lost 3 bases and 5 bases, there was a span of 10 bases. This CDR3 contains 13 residues. CDR1 is LGHNA, CDR2 YNFKEQ, per germline. The CDR3 DNA reads as TGTGCCAGCAGCCAGAGGGACTGGACTGAAGCTTTCTTT. This sequence encodes CASSQRDWTEAFF.

The V call is TRBV5-1, the J call TRBJ2-7, with 7 bases matching TRBD1. The CDR3 contains 14 residues. Germline values: CDR1 SGHRS, CDR2 YFSETQ. V was pared by 0 bases and J by 7 bases, with 7 bases of the junction left unmatched. The CDR3 nucleotides read TGCGCCAGCAGCTTGGACTACAGGGGCCGGGAGCAGTACTTC. Protein product: CASSLDYRGREQYF.

The V and J genes are TRBV10-3 and TRBJ1-5; perhaps TRBD1 as D (5 bases). CDR1 ENHRY and CDR2 SYGVKD come from the germline V gene. The CDR3 has 15 amino acids. V gave up 10 bases and J gave up 3 bases, with 19 bases separating them. The CDR3, as DNA: TGTGCCACGACGCGGGACGGGAGCTTCAATCAGCCCCAGCATTTT. Translating it yields CATTRDGSFNQPQHF.

The chain couples TRBV5-1 to TRBJ2-3; D is perhaps TRBD2 (6 bases). The CDR3 is 16 residues long. Germline values: CDR1 SGHRS, CDR2 YFSETQ. The germline V and J ends were trimmed by 4 bases and 0 bases, with 15 bases remaining between them. This CDR3 is CASSPGTFSSTDTQYF. Written as DNA, the CDR3 is TGCGCCAGCAGCCCCGGGACTTTTTCTAGCACAGATACGCAGTATTTT.

This clone turned up a few times. The junction does not match germline at one end; this may be a read error. The chain couples TRBV14 to TRBJ1-1; 7 bases map to TRBD1. The CDR3 totals 15 residues. Per germline, CDR1 SGHDN and CDR2 FVKESK. The DNA for the CDR3 is TGTGCCAGCAGCAAAGACAGGGCCAGGTTTACTGAAGCTTTCTTT. Protein product: CASSKDRARFTEAFF.

The chain is built from TRBV7-2 and TRBJ1-3, with no clear D. V lost 4 bases, J lost 0 bases, and 10 bases lay in between. This CDR3 comprises 15 residues. Germline V gene sequence: CDR1 SGHTA, CDR2 FQGNSA. In DNA form, the CDR3 reads TGTGCCAGCAGCTCCGGGGTTTTCTCTGGAAACACCATATATTTT. Encoded protein: CASSSGVFSGNTIYF. Filled out from reference TRBV7-2 and TRBJ1-3, the complete variable domain reads GAGVSQSPSNKVTEKGKDVELRCDPISGHTALYWYRQSLGQGLEFLIYFQGNSAPDKSGLPSDRFSAERTGGSVSTLTIQRTQQEDSAVYLCASSSGVFSGNTIYFGEGSWLTVV.

The CDR3 DNA sequence: TGTGCCAGCAGCCCCCGGGTCTTGGAGGAAAAACTGTTTTTT. It specifies CASSPRVLEEKLFF. The chain couples TRBV7-6 to TRBJ1-4; the D is unclear. The CDR3 is made up of 14 amino acids. Germline lookup yields CDR1 SGHVS and CDR2 FNYEAQ. The V end was cut by 5 bases, the J end by 8 bases, with 15 bases between.

The chain uses TRBV12-1 and TRBJ2-1; no check of the table's D call, TRBD1, against the DNA was made. TRBV12-1 is termed a pseudogene. The CDR3 runs to 12 residues. The chain's CDR3 is CASSAGRNEQFF. In DNA, the CDR3 is TGTGCCAGCAGCGCTGGGCGAAATGAGCAGTTCTTC.

This clone appeared a few times. CDR3 coding DNA: TGTGCCAGCAGTGTTCGGACAGGGAAAGACTATGGCTACACCTTC. Amino acid sequence: CASSVRTGKDYGYTF. The rearrangement links TRBV6-1 to TRBJ1-2, with 8 bases aligning to TRBD1. CDR1 is MNHNS, CDR2 SASEGT, per germline. The CDR3 runs 15 residues. Trimming removed 4 bases from V and 3 bases from J; junction bases left unmatched: 7.

The chain uses TRBV2 and TRBJ1-1, with 7 nucleotides matching TRBD1. V dropped 8 bases and J dropped 0; count of bases not matched to a gene: 3. Germline V CDR1 and CDR2: SNHLY, FYNNEI. The CDR3 is 13 amino acids. CDR3 coding DNA: TGTGCCAGCGGGACAGCGTTGAACACTGAAGCTTTCTTT. Translation gives CASGTALNTEAFF. The full variable domain, rest sourced from reference TRBV2 and TRBJ1-1, is EPEVTQTPSHQVTQMGQEVILRCVPISNHLYFYWYRQILGQKVEFLVSFYNNEISEKSEIFDDQFSVERPDGSNFTLKIRSTKLEDSAMYFCASGTALNTEAFFGQGTRLTVV.

This clone has just one count. The chain carries TRBV19 and TRBJ1-2; possible D gene TRBD1, 5 bases. The germline gives CDR1 LNHDA, CDR2 SQIVND (reference sequence). The V end lost 4 bases, the J end lost 4 bases, and 19 bases lay between the germline ends. The CDR3 is 16 amino acids. CDR3 nucleotides: TGTGCCAGTAGTACCGGCACGGGGGAAGATCTCTATGGCTACACCTTC. Translated: CASSTGTGEDLYGYTF.

V gene TRBV18 combines with J gene TRBJ1-4, with D possibly TRBD1 on 6 matching bases. CDR1 and CDR2 from the germline V gene are KGHSH and LQKENI. There are 12 residues in the CDR3. Trimming shortened V by 3 bases and J by 11 bases, and 10 bases separated the two germline ends. CDR3 DNA sequence: TGTGCCAGCTCACCGCAGAGGGGGAAACTGTTTTTT. This encodes CASSPQRGKLFF.

V gene TRBV5-1 combines with J gene TRBJ2-3; tentative D call: TRBD2 (6 bases). Germline V gene sequence: CDR1 SGHRS, CDR2 YFSETQ. This CDR3 contains 16 residues. V dropped 0 bases and J dropped 5 bases, with 16 bases sitting between them. In DNA, the CDR3 is TGCGCCAGCAGCTTGGAGGTGGCGGGACGAGAAGATACGCAGTATTTT. Its protein product is CASSLEVAGREDTQYF.